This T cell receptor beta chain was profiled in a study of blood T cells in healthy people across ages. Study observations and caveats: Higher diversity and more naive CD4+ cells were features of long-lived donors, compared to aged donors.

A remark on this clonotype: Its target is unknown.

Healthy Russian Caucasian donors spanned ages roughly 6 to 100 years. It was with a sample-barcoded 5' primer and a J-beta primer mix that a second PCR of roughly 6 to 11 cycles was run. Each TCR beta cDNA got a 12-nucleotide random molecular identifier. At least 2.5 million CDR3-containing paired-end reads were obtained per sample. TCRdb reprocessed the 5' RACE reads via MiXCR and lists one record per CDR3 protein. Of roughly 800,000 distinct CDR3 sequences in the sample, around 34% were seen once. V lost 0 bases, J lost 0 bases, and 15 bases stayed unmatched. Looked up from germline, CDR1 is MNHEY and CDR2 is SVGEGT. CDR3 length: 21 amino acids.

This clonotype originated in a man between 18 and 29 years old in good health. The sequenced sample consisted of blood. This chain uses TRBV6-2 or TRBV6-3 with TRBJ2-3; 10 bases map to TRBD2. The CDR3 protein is CASSYSGQHRASGRSTDTQYF. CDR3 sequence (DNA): TGTGCCAGCAGTTACTCCGGTCAGCATCGAGCTAGCGGGAGAAGCACAGATACGCAGTATTTT.